This T cell receptor beta chain was sequenced for a study of blood T cell repertoires in COVID-19. About the research overall: Specimens from acute and convalescent COVID-19 originated in the United States, Italy and Spain.

In the study's own analysis: Quantification of nucleated cells was approximated via reference gene primer amplification. This table comes from immunoSEQ multiplex PCR, and its TCRdb copy is limited to in-frame clones, with some not included. V, J and clone size are those of that table, while D and trimming were read from the DNA. Of 95,000 to 120,000 clones in the sample, 81% were seen once. The receptor comes from a man in his fifties with acute or convalescent COVID-19. Sequencing was performed on peripheral blood.

CDR3 coding DNA: TGTGCCATCGCCGGGACAGCGGAGAGGGGGGACTATGGCTACACCTTC. This codes for CAIAGTAERGDYGYTF. The V and J genes are TRBV24-1 and TRBJ1-2, with 7 bases identical to TRBD1. The J segment lost 3 bases and the V segment lost 11 bases, leaving 17 bases of the junction unmatched. Germline V gene data show CDR1 as KGHDR and CDR2 as SFDVKD. There are 16 residues in the CDR3.